This TCR beta chain comes out of a study of OX40 agonist ivuxolimab in advanced cancers. On the study more broadly: Patients were dosed intravenously with ivuxolimab at 0.01 to 10 mg/kg every 2 weeks. Recorded diagnoses for dose-escalation patients were hepatocellular carcinoma, melanoma, renal cell or head and neck cancer.

Note on this clone: The antigen remains undetermined.

The V end lost 5 bases, the J end lost 1 base, and 14 bases lay between the germline ends. Germline V gene lookup returns CDR1 MNHEY and CDR2 SMNVEV (reference sequence). The CDR3 runs 15 residues. Measured with immunoSEQ multiplex PCR; TCRdb has only the in-frame clones, and not every one. The repertoire holds 60,000 to 80,000 clones, with roughly three quarters as singletons. Whole-study findings and limits: It was also the case that some nonresponders had low normalized T-cell clonal expansion.

The sample was CD4+ or CD8+ T cells sorted from blood, taken in a trial of the OX40 agonist ivuxolimab. This sequence was found in an adult with an advanced solid tumor such as melanoma, head and neck, liver or kidney cancer. The chain has TRBV27 and TRBJ1-1; D perhaps matches TRBD1 (6 bases). CDR3 sequence: CASSPQGRGNTEAFF. The CDR3 DNA sequence: TGTGCCAGCAGTCCTCAGGGCAGGGGGAACACTGAAGCTTTCTTT.